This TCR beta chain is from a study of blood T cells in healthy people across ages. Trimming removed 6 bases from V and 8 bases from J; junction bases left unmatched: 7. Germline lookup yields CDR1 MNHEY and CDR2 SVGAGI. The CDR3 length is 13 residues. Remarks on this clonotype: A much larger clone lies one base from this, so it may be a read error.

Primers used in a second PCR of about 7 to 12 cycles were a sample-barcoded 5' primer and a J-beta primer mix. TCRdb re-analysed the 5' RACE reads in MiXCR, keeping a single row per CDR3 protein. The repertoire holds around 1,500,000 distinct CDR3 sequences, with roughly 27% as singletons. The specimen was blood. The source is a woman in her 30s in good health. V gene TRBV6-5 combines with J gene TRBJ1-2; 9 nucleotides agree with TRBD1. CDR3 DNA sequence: TGTGCCAGCAGGGGGGACAGGGCTGGAGGCTACACCTTC. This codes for CASRGDRAGGYTF.